A selection of T cell receptor beta chains follows, all from one sample in a study of cytotoxic CD8 clonotypes in ibrutinib-treated CLL. Profiling relied on immunoSEQ multiplex PCR, and the TCRdb table lists in-frame clones only, not all of them. Of 70,000 to 80,000 clones in the sample, around 78% are singletons; the top ten hold about 36%. Specimen: PBMCs, collected after 24 months of ibrutinib treatment. These receptors all come from a human donor with chronic lymphocytic leukemia. The CDR3 runs from the conserved cysteine through the conserved F or W. A D gene is named only where the DNA matches it firmly. Clone size is given for some rows only: seen once, a few or many times, or a class if the clone is expanded.

v_call	clone_size	d_call	j_call	cdr3_aa	cdr3_nt
TRBV7-2	.	.	TRBJ2-3	CASSLAPPSTDTQYF	TGTGCCAGCAGCTTAGCGCCTCCTAGCACAGATACGCAGTATTTT
TRBV14	once	TRBD1	TRBJ2-3	CASSPDRVRTDTQYF	TGTGCCAGCAGCCCGGACAGGGTACGCACAGATACGCAGTATTTT
TRBV28	few	.	TRBJ1-1	CASSYGRWAFF	TGTGCCAGCAGTTATGGACGTTGGGCTTTCTTT
TRBV7-3	.	.	TRBJ1-1	CASSSVVNTEAFF	TGTGCCAGCAGCTCAGTCGTGAACACTGAAGCTTTCTTT
TRBV20-1	.	.	TRBJ2-7	CSARVQGPQYF	TGCAGTGCTAGGGTCCAGGGGCCGCAGTACTTC
TRBV7-2	.	.	TRBJ2-6	CASSLIFSGANVLTF	TGTGCCAGCAGCTTAATATTCTCTGGGGCCAACGTCCTGACTTTC
TRBV2	.	.	TRBJ2-1	CASQWGRNNEQFF	TGTGCCAGCCAGTGGGGCAGGAACAATGAGCAGTTCTTC
TRBV6-5	.	TRBD1	TRBJ2-7	CASSRAGTGNGQYF	TGTGCCAGCAGTAGGGCCGGGACAGGCAATGGGCAGTACTTC
TRBV5-1	.	TRBD1	TRBJ1-3	CASSLGQGGGNTIYF	TGCGCCAGCAGCTTGGGACAGGGAGGGGGAAACACCATATATTTT
TRBV9	.	.	TRBJ2-7	CASSVALRESYEQYF	TGTGCCAGCAGCGTAGCTTTGCGGGAATCCTACGAGCAGTACTTC
TRBV27	once	TRBD2	TRBJ2-1	CASSLLAGAYNEQFF	TGTGCCAGCAGTCTCCTAGCGGGAGCTTACAATGAGCAGTTCTTC
TRBV19	.	.	TRBJ1-5	CASSIASQGDQPQHF	TGTGCCAGTAGTATAGCGTCACAGGGAGATCAGCCCCAGCATTTT
TRBV18	.	.	TRBJ2-1	CASSGGRNYNEQFF	TGTGCCAGCTCCGGGGGGCGGAACTACAATGAGCAGTTCTTC
TRBV6-5	once	.	TRBJ2-1	CASSRAGEQFF	TGTGCCAGCAGCAGGGCTGGTGAGCAGTTCTTC
TRBV6-6	.	TRBD2	TRBJ2-7	CASRGLATYEQYF	TGTGCCAGCAGGGGACTAGCAACCTACGAGCAGTACTTC
TRBV9	.	TRBD2	TRBJ2-1	CASSLRPGLAGTSYNEQFF	TGTGCCAGCAGCTTGCGACCCGGACTAGCGGGGACTTCCTACAATGAGCAGTTCTTC
TRBV7-8	.	TRBD2	TRBJ2-1	CASSSEAGYNEQFF	TGTGCCAGCAGTTCCGAAGCGGGATACAATGAGCAGTTCTTC
TRBV10-1	.	.	TRBJ2-7	CASRDTSHEQYF	TGCGCCAGCAGGGACACTAGTCACGAGCAGTACTTC
TRBV6-1	few	.	TRBJ1-5	CASRSYSNQPQHF	TGTGCCAGCAGGAGCTATAGCAATCAGCCCCAGCATTTT
TRBV2	.	.	TRBJ2-2	CASSEATALTGELFF	TGTGCCAGCAGTGAAGCTACGGCCCTCACCGGGGAGCTGTTTTTT
TRBV7-2	once	TRBD1	TRBJ2-7	CASSPTGGSYEQYF	TGTGCCAGCAGCCCTACAGGGGGGTCCTACGAGCAGTACTTC
TRBV5-1	.	TRBD2	TRBJ2-5	CASSLVPAGGSRETQYF	TGCGCCAGCAGCTTGGTGCCGGCGGGAGGATCGAGGGAGACCCAGTACTTC
TRBV7-7	.	TRBD2	TRBJ2-5	CASSLSGSLQETQYF	TGTGCTAGCAGCTTAAGCGGGAGCCTTCAAGAGACCCAGTACTTC
TRBV18	.	TRBD2	TRBJ2-4	CASSRDYGLAKNIQYF	TGTGCCAGCTCGCGGGACTACGGTTTAGCCAAAAACATTCAGTACTTC
TRBV21-1	few	.	TRBJ2-3	CASIFTGASTDTQYF	TGTGCCAGCATCTTCACAGGGGCTAGCACAGATACGCAGTATTTT
TRBV9	.	.	TRBJ2-1	CASSVVGTGIDEQFF	TGTGCCAGCAGCGTAGTTGGTACGGGCATCGATGAGCAGTTCTTC
TRBV7-3	.	.	TRBJ1-3	CASSLTAGGTIYF	TGTGCCAGCAGCTTGACAGCTGGCGGCACCATATATTTT
TRBV2	.	TRBD1	TRBJ1-5	CASRDGTGRNQPQHF	TGTGCCAGCAGGGACGGGACAGGGAGAAATCAGCCCCAGCATTTT
TRBV4-3	few	TRBD1	TRBJ1-4	CASSHLRQGGTNEKLFF	TGCGCCAGCAGCCACCTAAGACAGGGGGGGACTAATGAAAAACTGTTTTTT
TRBV9	many	.	TRBJ1-2	CASSGGIGYGYTF	TGTGCCAGCAGCGGAGGGATAGGGTATGGCTACACCTTC
TRBV7-3	once	.	TRBJ2-2	CASSLGVNTGELFF	TGTGCCAGCAGCTTGGGAGTGAACACCGGGGAGCTGTTTTTT
TRBV7-2	few	.	TRBJ2-7	CASSFSLGGTYEQYF	TGTGCCAGCAGCTTCTCGTTGGGCGGGACCTACGAGCAGTACTTC
TRBV19	.	.	TRBJ2-5	CASRPLEKETQYF	TGTGCCAGTAGACCCTTGGAGAAGGAGACCCAGTACTTC
TRBV19	.	.	TRBJ1-4	CASSPKPINEKLFF	TGTGCCAGTAGCCCTAAACCCATTAATGAAAAACTGTTTTTT
TRBV5-1	.	.	TRBJ2-7	CASSLDRPYEQYF	TGCGCCAGCAGCTTGGACAGGCCCTACGAGCAGTACTTC
TRBV7-9	.	.	TRBJ2-1	CASSSGLNEQFF	TGTGCCAGCAGCTCCGGGCTCAATGAGCAGTTCTTC
TRBV11-2	.	.	TRBJ1-2	CASSLTVGQIYGYTF	TGTGCCAGCAGCTTAACCGTGGGACAAATCTATGGCTACACCTTC
TRBV7-3	.	TRBD2	TRBJ2-7	CASSAGRAGSYEQYF	TGTGCCAGCAGCGCCGGGAGGGCCGGGAGCTACGAGCAGTACTTC
TRBV30	.	.	TRBJ1-1	CAWSLGQNTEAFF	TGTGCCTGGAGTCTCGGACAGAACACTGAAGCTTTCTTT
TRBV15	.	.	TRBJ2-5	CATSREGFETQYF	TGTGCCACCAGCAGGGAGGGCTTTGAGACCCAGTACTTC
TRBV28	.	TRBD2	TRBJ2-7	CASSPILRASGQTYEQYF	TGTGCCAGCAGTCCGATACTGAGAGCTAGCGGGCAAACCTACGAGCAGTACTTC
TRBV11-2	.	.	TRBJ2-5	CASSLGSGLGETQYF	TGTGCCAGCAGCTTAGGTTCAGGGTTAGGAGAGACCCAGTACTTC
TRBV19	few	TRBD2	TRBJ2-2	CASISREGRTGELFF	TGTGCCAGTATCTCTCGGGAGGGCCGAACCGGGGAGCTGTTTTTT
TRBV6-6	.	.	TRBJ1-1	CASSPNRAEAFF	TGTGCCAGCAGCCCGAACAGGGCTGAAGCTTTCTTT
TRBV5-1	.	TRBD2	TRBJ2-7	CASSKDYSGRSYEQYF	TGCGCCAGCAGCAAAGACTATAGCGGGAGGTCCTACGAGCAGTACTTC